This T cell receptor (beta chain) is drawn from a study of cytotoxic CD8 clonotypes in ibrutinib-treated CLL. Study-wide results and limits: Clonality grew at ibrutinib response; at progression, it decreased back toward baseline.

In the case of this clone: Its antigen is still unknown.

The data were produced by immunoSEQ multiplex PCR, yet TCRdb's version contains in-frame clones alone and is incomplete. The sample includes over 95,000 clones, 55% to 75% of them seen just once. CDR3 length: 12 residues. Germline CDR1 SQVTM, CDR2 ANQGSEA. V dropped 1 base and J dropped 8 bases, with 6 bases sitting between them. The rearrangement links TRBV29-1 to TRBJ1-6; D uncertain. The receptor's source is a human donor with chronic lymphocytic leukemia. Source: PBMCs, taken after 24 months of ibrutinib treatment. The CDR3 DNA reads as TGCAGCGTTGAAGGGGATCATTCACCCCTCCACTTT. Protein: CSVEGDHSPLHF.